Below, 9 T cell receptor beta chains from the same sample are listed, as sequenced in a study of blood T cell repertoires in COVID-19. Data came from immunoSEQ multiplex PCR; TCRdb stores just in-frame clones and leaves some out. The sample shows 300,000 to 400,000 clones, around 85% of them seen only once. The sample taken for sequencing was PBMCs or T cells enriched from blood (not recorded which). These receptors came from a woman aged 40 to 55 with acute COVID-19.

V gene TRBV7-2 combines with J gene TRBJ2-1; the D gene is possibly TRBD2 (6 bases). Trimming removed 4 bases at V and 2 bases at J, with 15 bases between. Germline V gene data show CDR1 as SGHTA and CDR2 as FQGNSA. The CDR3 consists of 16 residues. The CDR3 DNA sequence: TGTGCCAGCAGCTCACCTGTGGGAGGCACCTACAATGAGCAGTTCTTC. Amino acid sequence: CASSSPVGGTYNEQFF. Full variable domain (missing parts from reference TRBV7-2 and TRBJ2-1): GAGVSQSPSNKVTEKGKDVELRCDPISGHTALYWYRQSLGQGLEFLIYFQGNSAPDKSGLPSDRFSAERTGGSVSTLTIQRTQQEDSAVYLCASSSPVGGTYNEQFFGPGTRLTVL.

The CDR3 region is CASSEGGGYSNQPQHF. The CDR3 coding sequence is TGTGCCAGCAGTGAAGGGGGGGGTTATAGCAATCAGCCCCAGCATTTT. The chain is built from TRBV6-1 and TRBJ1-5; D possibly corresponds to TRBD1 (5 bases). This CDR3 spans 16 amino acids. CDR1 and CDR2 (germline): MNHNS, SASEGT. Trimming cost V 1 base and J 0 bases, with 10 bases left between them.

This chain joins TRBV18 and TRBJ2-3; 10 bases agree with TRBD2. The CDR3 spans 16 residues. V shed 6 bases and J 0 bases; nucleotides not matched to a gene: 6. CDR1 is KGHSH, CDR2 LQKENI, per germline. CDR3 in amino acids: CASSPMTSGSTDTQYF. The DNA of the CDR3 is TGTGCCAGCTCTCCCATGACTAGCGGGAGCACAGATACGCAGTATTTT.

The chain employs TRBV29-1 and TRBJ2-1; 10 bases line up with TRBD2. This CDR3 comprises 14 residues. V dropped 4 bases and J dropped 7; count of bases not matched to a gene: 7. Looked up from germline, CDR1 is SQVTM and CDR2 is ANQGSEA. DNA for the CDR3: TGCAGCGTTGGATTGCTAGCGGGAGTAAATGAGCAGTTCTTC. This codes for CSVGLLAGVNEQFF.

The chain joins TRBV13 to TRBJ1-2; weak D call: TRBD1 (5 bases). Germline CDR1 PRHDT, CDR2 FYEKMQ (reference sequence). The CDR3 spans 15 residues. V was pared by 0 bases and J by 9 bases, with 17 bases between. CDR3 sequence: CASSLGLLGPKSYTF. The CDR3 DNA is TGTGCCAGCAGCTTAGGCCTTTTGGGGCCTAAGAGCTACACCTTC.

The chain is built from TRBV11-3 and TRBJ2-1; tentative D call: TRBD1 (5 bases). This CDR3 contains 13 residues. V dropped 1 base and J dropped 5 bases, with 6 bases sitting between them. Looked up from germline, CDR1 is SGHNT and CDR2 is YENEEA. The CDR3 DNA follows: TGTGCCAGCAGCTTAGCCAGGGACAATGAGCAGTTCTTC. This codes for CASSLARDNEQFF.

This clone turned up a few times. This rearrangement joins TRBV7-9 to TRBJ2-1, with 10 bases aligning to TRBD2. The J segment lost 8 bases and the V segment lost 7 bases, leaving 14 bases of the junction unmatched. CDR3 size: 16 residues. Germline V gene data show CDR1 as SEHNR and CDR2 as FQNEAQ (reference sequence). This CDR3 reads CASTRDAGTSVDEQFF. For the CDR3, the DNA is TGTGCCAGCACCCGGGATGCGGGGACTAGCGTCGATGAGCAGTTCTTC.

This clone was seen only once. The chain recombines TRBV3-1 (or the pseudogene TRBV3-2) with TRBJ2-2; D is perhaps TRBD1 (7 bases). In germline, CDR1 is LGHDT, CDR2 YNNKEL (reference sequence). The CDR3 has 13 residues. The ends were cut back, 4 bases at V and 7 bases at J, with 10 bases in the middle. CDR3 sequence: CASSLQGGGELFF. The CDR3 DNA follows: TGTGCCAGCAGCCTTCAGGGGGGCGGGGAGCTGTTTTTT.

The chain has TRBV7-2 and TRBJ2-7; possibly TRBD1 for D (6 bases). Germline CDR1 SGHTA, CDR2 FQGNSA. CDR3 length: 13 amino acids. Trimming removed 5 bases from V and 2 bases from J, with 10 bases in between. For the CDR3, the DNA is TGTGCCAGCAGCACGGACAGTCCCTACGAGCAGTACTTC. Amino acids: CASSTDSPYEQYF.